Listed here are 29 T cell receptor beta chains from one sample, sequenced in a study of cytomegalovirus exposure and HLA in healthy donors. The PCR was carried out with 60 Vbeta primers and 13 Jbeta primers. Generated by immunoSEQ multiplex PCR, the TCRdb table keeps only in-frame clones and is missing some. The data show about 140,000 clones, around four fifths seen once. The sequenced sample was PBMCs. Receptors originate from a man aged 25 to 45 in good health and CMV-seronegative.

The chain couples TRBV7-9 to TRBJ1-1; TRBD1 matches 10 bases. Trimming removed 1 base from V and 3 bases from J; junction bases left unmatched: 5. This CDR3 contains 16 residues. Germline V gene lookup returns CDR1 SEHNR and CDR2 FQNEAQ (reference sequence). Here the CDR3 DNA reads TGTGCCAGCAGCTTAGGGGACAGGGGAGGTCACACTGAAGCTTTCTTT. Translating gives CASSLGDRGGHTEAFF.

The CDR3 protein is CATSSRAGTNNEQFF. The CDR3 coding sequence is TGTGCCACCAGCAGCCGAGCGGGGACCAACAATGAGCAGTTCTTC. The chain has TRBV15 and TRBJ2-1, with 7 bases matching TRBD2. The CDR3 sequence is 15 residues long. The trim removed 3 bases at V and 5 bases at J, leaving 7 bases unmatched. Germline CDR1 is LNHNV and CDR2 is YYDKDF (reference sequence).

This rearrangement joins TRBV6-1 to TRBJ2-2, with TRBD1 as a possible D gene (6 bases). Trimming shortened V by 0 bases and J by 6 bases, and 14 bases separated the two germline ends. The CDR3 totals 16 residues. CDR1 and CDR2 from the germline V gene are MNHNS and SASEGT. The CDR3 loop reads CASSEAPGTRAGELFF. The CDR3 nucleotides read TGTGCCAGCAGTGAAGCGCCAGGGACAAGGGCCGGGGAGCTGTTTTTT.

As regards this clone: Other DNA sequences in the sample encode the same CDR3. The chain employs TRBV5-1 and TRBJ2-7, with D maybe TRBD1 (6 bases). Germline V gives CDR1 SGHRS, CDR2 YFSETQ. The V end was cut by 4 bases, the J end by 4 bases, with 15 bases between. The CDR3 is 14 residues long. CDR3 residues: CASSLSGQGYEQYF. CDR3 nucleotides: TGCGCCAGCAGCCTATCGGGACAAGGGTACGAGCAGTACTTC.

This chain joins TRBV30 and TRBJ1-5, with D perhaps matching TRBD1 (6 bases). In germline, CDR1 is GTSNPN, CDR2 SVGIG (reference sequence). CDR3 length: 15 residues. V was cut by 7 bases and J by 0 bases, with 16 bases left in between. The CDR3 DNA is TGTGCCTCCTCCAAGGGACAACATAGCAATCAGCCCCAGCATTTT. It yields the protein CASSKGQHSNQPQHF.

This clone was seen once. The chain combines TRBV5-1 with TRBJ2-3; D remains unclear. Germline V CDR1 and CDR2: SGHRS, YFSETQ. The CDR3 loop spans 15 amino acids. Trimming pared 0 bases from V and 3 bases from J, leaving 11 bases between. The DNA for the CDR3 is TGCGCCAGCAGCTTGGGGCAGTCCGGGACAGATACGCAGTATTTT. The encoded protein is CASSLGQSGTDTQYF.

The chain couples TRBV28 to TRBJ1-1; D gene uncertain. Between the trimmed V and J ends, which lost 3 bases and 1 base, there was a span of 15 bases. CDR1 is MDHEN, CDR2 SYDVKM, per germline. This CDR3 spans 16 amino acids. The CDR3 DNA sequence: TGTGCCAGCAGTTTCGGGTTGGCCGGTGAGAACACTGAAGCTTTCTTT. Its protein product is CASSFGLAGENTEAFF.

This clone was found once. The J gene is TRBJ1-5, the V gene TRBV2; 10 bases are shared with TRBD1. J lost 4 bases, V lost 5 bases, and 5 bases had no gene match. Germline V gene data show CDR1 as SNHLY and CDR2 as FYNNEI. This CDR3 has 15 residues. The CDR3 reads CASSSGQGGNQPQHF. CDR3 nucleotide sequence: TGTGCCAGCAGTTCCGGACAGGGGGGGAATCAGCCCCAGCATTTT.

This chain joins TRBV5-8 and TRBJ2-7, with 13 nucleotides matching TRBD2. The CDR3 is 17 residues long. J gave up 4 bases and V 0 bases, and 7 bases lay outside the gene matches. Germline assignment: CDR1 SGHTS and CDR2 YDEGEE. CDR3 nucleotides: TGTGCCAGCAGCTTGGAGCGACTAGCGGGGGGCGCTTACGAGCAGTACTTC. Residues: CASSLERLAGGAYEQYF. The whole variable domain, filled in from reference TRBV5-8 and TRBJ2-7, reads EAGVTQSPTHLIKTRGQQATLRCSPISGHTSVYWYQQALGLGLQFLLWYDEGEERNRGNFPPRFSGRQFPNYSSELNVNALELEDSALYLCASSLERLAGGAYEQYFGPGTRLTVT.

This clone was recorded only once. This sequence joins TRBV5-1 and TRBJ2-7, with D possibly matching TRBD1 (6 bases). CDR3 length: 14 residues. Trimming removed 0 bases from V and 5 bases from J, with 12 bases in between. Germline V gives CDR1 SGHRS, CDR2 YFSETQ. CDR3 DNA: TGCGCCAGCAGCTTGGAGAGGGGGTCCCACGAGCAGTACTTC. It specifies CASSLERGSHEQYF.

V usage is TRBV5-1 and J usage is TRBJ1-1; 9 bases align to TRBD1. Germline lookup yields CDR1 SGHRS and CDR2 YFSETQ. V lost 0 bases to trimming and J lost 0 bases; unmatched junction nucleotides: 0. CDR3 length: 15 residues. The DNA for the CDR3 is TGCGCCAGCAGCTTGGGGGACAGGGTGAACACTGAAGCTTTCTTT. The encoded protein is CASSLGDRVNTEAFF.

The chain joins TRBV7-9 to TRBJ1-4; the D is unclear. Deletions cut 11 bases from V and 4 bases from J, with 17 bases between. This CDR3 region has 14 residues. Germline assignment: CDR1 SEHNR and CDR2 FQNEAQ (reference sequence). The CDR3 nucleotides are TGTGCCGGATGCAAGAGGGCGGATAATGAAAAACTGTTTTTT. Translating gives CAGCKRADNEKLFF.

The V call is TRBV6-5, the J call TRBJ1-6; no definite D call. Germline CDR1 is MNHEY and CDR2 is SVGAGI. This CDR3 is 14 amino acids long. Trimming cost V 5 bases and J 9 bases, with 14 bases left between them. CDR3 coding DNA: TGTGCCAGCAGTACCGCTAGGCCGATTTCACCCCTCCACTTT. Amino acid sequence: CASSTARPISPLHF.

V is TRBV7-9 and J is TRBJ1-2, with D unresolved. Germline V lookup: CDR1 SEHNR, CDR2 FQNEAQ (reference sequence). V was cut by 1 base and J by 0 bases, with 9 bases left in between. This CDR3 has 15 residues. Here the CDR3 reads CASSLGEEANYGYTF. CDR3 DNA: TGTGCCAGCAGCTTAGGGGAGGAAGCTAACTATGGCTACACCTTC.

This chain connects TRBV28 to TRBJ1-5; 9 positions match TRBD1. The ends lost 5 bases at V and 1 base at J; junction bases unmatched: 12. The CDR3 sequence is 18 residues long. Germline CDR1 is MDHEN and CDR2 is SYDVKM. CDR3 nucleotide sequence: TGTGCCAGCAGTCTAGGGACAGGGAGGGGAGGAAGCAATCAGCCCCAGCATTTT. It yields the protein CASSLGTGRGGSNQPQHF.

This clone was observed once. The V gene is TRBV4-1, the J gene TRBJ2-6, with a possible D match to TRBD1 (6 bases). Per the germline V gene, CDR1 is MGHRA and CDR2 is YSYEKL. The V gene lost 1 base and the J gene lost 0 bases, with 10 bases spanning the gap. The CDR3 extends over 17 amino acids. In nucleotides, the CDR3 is TGCGCCAGCAGCCAAGGTACAGGGCGCTCTGGGGCCAACGTCCTGACTTTC. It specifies CASSQGTGRSGANVLTF.

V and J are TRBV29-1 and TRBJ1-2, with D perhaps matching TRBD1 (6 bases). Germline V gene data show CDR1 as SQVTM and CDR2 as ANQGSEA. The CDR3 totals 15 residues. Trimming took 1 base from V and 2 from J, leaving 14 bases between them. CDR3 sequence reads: CSVEGVQGKNYGYTF. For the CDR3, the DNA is TGCAGCGTTGAAGGGGTACAGGGCAAGAACTATGGCTACACCTTC. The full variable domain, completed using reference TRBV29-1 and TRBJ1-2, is SAVISQKPSRDICQRGTSLTIQCQVDSQVTMMFWYRQQPGQSLTLIATANQGSEATYESGFVIDKFPISRPNLTFSTLTVSNMSPEDSSIYLCSVEGVQGKNYGYTFGSGTRLTVV.

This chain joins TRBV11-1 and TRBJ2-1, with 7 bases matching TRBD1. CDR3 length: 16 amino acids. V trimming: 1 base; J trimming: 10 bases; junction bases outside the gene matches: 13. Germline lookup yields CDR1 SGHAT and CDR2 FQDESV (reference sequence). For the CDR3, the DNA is TGTGCCAGCAGCTTAGGGTTGGGGGACAGAAGGGACGAGCAGTTCTTC. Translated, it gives CASSLGLGDRRDEQFF. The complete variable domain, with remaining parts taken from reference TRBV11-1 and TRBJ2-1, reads EAEVAQSPRYKITEKSQAVAFWCDPISGHATLYWYRQILGQGPELLVQFQDESVVDDSQLPKDRFSAERLKGVDSTLKIQPAELGDSAMYLCASSLGLGDRRDEQFFGPGTRLTVL.

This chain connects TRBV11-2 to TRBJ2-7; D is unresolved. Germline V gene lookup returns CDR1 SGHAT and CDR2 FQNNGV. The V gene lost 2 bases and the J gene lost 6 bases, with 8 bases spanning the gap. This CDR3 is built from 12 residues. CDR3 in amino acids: CASSLNSGEQYF. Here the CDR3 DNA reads TGTGCCAGCAGCTTAAATAGTGGCGAGCAGTACTTC.

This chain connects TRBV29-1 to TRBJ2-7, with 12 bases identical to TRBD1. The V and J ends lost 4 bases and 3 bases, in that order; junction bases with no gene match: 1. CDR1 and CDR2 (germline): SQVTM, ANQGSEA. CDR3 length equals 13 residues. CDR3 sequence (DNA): TGCAGCGTTGGGGACAGGGGGCTCTACGAGCAGTACTTC. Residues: CSVGDRGLYEQYF.

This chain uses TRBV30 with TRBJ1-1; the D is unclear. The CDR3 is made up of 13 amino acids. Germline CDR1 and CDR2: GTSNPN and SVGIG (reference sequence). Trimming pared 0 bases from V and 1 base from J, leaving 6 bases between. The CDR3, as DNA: TGTGCCTGGAGTGTACGGGAGAACACTGAAGCTTTCTTT. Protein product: CAWSVRENTEAFF.

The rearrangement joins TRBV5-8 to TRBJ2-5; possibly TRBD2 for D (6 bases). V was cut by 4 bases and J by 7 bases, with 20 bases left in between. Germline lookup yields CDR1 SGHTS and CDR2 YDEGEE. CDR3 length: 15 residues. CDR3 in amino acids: CASSPRVAEYGTQYF. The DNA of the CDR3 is TGTGCCAGCAGCCCGCGGGTAGCGGAGTATGGGACCCAGTACTTC.

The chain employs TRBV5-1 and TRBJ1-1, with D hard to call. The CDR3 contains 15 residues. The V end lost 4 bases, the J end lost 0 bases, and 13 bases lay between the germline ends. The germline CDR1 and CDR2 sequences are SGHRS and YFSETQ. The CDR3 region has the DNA TGCGCCAGCAGCCCCGGTGGGGAGGTGAACACTGAAGCTTTCTTT. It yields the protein CASSPGGEVNTEAFF.

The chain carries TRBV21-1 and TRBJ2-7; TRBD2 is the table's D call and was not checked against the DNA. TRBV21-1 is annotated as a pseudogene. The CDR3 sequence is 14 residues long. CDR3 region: CASSKSTGGGGRYF. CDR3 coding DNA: TGTGCCAGCAGCAAAAGTACGGGGGGCGGCGGGCGGTACTTC.

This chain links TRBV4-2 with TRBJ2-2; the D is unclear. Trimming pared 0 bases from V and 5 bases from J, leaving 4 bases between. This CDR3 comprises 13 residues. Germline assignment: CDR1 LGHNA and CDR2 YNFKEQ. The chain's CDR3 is CASSQDQTGELFF. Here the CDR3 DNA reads TGTGCCAGCAGCCAAGATCAAACCGGGGAGCTGTTTTTT.

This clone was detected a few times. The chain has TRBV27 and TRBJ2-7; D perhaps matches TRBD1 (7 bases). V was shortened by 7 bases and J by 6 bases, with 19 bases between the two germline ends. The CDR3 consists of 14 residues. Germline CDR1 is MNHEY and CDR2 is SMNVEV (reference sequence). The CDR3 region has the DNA TGTGCCAGCACCCCAGGGGGTGGACTAAGCGAGCAGTACTTC. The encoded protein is CASTPGGGLSEQYF.

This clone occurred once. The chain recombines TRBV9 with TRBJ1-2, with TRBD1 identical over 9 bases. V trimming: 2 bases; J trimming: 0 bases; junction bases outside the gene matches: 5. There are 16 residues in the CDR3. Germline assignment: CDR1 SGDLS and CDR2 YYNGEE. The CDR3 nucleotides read TGTGCCAGCAGCGTCGGGACAGGGAAATCTAACTATGGCTACACCTTC. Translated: CASSVGTGKSNYGYTF.

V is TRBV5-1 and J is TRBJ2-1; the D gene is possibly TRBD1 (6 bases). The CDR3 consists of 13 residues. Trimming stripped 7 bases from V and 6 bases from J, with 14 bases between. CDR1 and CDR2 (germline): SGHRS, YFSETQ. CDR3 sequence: CASGRQELNEQFF. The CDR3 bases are TGCGCCAGCGGTAGACAGGAACTCAATGAGCAGTTCTTC.

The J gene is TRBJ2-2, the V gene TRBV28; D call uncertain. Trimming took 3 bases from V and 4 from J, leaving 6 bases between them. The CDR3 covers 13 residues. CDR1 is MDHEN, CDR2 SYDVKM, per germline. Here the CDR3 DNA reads TGTGCCAGCAGTTTCCGGAGCACCGGGGAGCTGTTTTTT. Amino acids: CASSFRSTGELFF.